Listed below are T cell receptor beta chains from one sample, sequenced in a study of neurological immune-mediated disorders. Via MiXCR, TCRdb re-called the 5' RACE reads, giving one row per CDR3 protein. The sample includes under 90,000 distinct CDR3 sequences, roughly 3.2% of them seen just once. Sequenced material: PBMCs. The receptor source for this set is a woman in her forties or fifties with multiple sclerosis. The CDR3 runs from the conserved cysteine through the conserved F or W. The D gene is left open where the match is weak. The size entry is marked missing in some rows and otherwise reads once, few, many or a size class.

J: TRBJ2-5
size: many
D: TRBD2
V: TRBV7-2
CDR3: CASSWTSGDQETQYF
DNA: TGTGCCAGCAGCTGGACTAGCGGGGACCAAGAGACCCAGTACTTC

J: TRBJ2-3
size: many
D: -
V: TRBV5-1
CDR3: CASSLGPPSLSSTDTQYF
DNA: TGCGCCAGCAGCTTGGGACCTCCCTCCCTTTCTAGCACAGATACGCAGTATTTT

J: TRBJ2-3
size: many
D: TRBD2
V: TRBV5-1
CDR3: CASSLLAGGRDTQYF
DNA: TGCGCCAGCAGCCTACTAGCGGGGGGCAGAGACACGCAGTATTTT

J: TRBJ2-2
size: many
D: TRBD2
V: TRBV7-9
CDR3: CASSELAGAPTGELFF
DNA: TGTGCCAGCAGCGAACTAGCGGGGGCACCCACCGGGGAGCTGTTTTTT

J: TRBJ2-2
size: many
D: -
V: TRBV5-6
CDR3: CASSWGTVTGELFF
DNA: TGTGCCAGCAGCTGGGGGACTGTCACCGGGGAGCTGTTTTTT

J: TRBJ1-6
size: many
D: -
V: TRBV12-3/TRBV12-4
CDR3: CASGQQGLDSPLHF
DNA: TGTGCCAGCGGCCAACAGGGATTGGATTCACCCCTCCACTTT

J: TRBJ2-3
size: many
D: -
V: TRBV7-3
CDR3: CASSLILGSTDTQYF
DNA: TGTGCCAGCAGCTTAATACTGGGGTCAACAGATACGCAGTATTTT

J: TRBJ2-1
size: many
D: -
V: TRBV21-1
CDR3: CASTQSGGGPISSYNEQFF
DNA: TGTGCCAGCACCCAATCGGGGGGGGGGCCGATTAGTTCCTACAATGAGCAGTTCTTC

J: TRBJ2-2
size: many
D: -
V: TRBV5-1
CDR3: CASTQSAGNTGELFF
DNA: TGCGCCAGCACTCAAAGTGCAGGGAACACCGGGGAGCTGTTTTTT

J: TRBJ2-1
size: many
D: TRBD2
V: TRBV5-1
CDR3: CASSLEPSGGYNEQFF
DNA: TGCGCCAGCAGCTTGGAACCTAGCGGGGGATACAATGAGCAGTTCTTC

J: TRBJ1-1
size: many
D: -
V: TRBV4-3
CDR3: CASSHLQGNTEAFF
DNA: TGCGCCAGCAGCCACCTACAGGGGAACACTGAAGCTTTCTTT

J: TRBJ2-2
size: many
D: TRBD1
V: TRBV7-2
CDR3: CASSLRMPDRGHTGELFF
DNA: TGTGCCAGCAGCCTCCGGATGCCGGACAGGGGGCACACCGGGGAGCTGTTTTTT

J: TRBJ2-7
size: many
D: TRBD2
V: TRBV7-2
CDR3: CASSLGGGGAYEQYF
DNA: TGTGCCAGCAGCTTAGGAGGCGGGGGGGCCTACGAGCAGTACTTC

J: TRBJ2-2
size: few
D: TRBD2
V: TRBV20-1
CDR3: CSAQNSGTNTGELFF
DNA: TGCAGTGCCCAAAATAGCGGGACCAACACCGGGGAGCTGTTTTTT

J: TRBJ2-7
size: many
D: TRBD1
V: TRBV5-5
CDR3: CASSSTGGRTYEQYF
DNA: TGTGCCAGCAGCTCGACAGGGGGCCGGACCTACGAGCAGTACTTC

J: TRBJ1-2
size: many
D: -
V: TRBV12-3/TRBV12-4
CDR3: CASSPQGYGYTF
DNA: TGTGCCAGCAGTCCCCAGGGTTATGGCTACACCTTC

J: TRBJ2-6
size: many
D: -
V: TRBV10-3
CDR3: CAISESGNTGANVLTF
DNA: TGTGCCATCAGTGAGTCGGGGAACACTGGGGCCAACGTCCTGACTTTC

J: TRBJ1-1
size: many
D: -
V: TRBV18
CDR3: CASSPEDSAPNTEAFF
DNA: TGTGCCAGCTCACCAGAAGACAGCGCCCCGAACACTGAAGCTTTCTTT

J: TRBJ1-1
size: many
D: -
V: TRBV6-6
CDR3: CASRYNTEAFF
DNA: TGTGCCAGCAGGTATAACACTGAAGCTTTCTTT

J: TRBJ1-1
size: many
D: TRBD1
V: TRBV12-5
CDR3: CASRTGARNTEAFF
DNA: TGTGCTAGCCGGACAGGGGCAAGGAACACTGAAGCTTTCTTT

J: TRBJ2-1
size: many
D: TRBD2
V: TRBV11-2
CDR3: CASSWLAGGSSNEQFF
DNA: TGTGCCAGCAGCTGGCTAGCGGGGGGTTCAAGTAATGAGCAGTTCTTC

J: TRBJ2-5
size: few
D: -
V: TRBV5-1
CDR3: CASSLMAPGQETQYF
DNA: TGCGCCAGCAGCTTGATGGCACCCGGTCAAGAGACCCAGTACTTC

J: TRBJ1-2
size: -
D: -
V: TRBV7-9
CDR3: CASSTSALGYGYTF
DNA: TGTGCCAGCAGTACTAGCGCATTGGGTTATGGCTACACCTTC

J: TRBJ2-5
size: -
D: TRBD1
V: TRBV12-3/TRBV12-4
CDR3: CASSFRTGGFRGRETQYF
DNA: TGTGCCAGCAGTTTCCGGACAGGGGGCTTCAGGGGTAGGGAGACCCAGTACTTC

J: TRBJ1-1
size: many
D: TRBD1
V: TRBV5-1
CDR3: CASSSLRDRASEAFF
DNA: TGCGCCAGCAGCTCGCTCCGGGACAGGGCTTCTGAAGCTTTCTTT

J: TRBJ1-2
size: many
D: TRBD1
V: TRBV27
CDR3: CASSLTWGQDYGYTF
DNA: TGTGCCAGCAGTTTAACTTGGGGACAGGACTATGGCTACACCTTC

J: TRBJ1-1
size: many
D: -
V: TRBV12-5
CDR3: CASGWVQGTEAFF
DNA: TGTGCTAGTGGATGGGTCCAGGGCACTGAAGCTTTCTTT

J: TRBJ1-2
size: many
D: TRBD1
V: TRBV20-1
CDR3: CSAGRQGDFYTF
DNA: TGCAGTGCGGGGAGACAGGGTGATTTCTACACCTTC

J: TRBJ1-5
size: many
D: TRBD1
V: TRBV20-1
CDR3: CSATDRGGGASNQPQHF
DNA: TGCAGTGCTACGGACAGGGGCGGTGGAGCGAGCAATCAGCCCCAGCATTTT

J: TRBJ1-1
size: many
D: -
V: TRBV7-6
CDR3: CASSLAAGEGEAFF
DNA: TGTGCCAGCAGCTTAGCGGCAGGGGAGGGTGAAGCTTTCTTT

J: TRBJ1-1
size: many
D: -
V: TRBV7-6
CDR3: CASSNEGGNTEAFF
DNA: TGTGCCAGCAGCAACGAGGGGGGGAACACTGAAGCTTTCTTT

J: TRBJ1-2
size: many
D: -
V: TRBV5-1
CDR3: CASSLEIRASRNGYTF
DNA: TGCGCCAGCAGCTTGGAAATAAGGGCGTCAAGGAATGGCTACACCTTC

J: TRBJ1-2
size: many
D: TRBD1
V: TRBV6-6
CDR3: CASSYLNTPTDRGDYYGYTF
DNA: TGTGCCAGCAGTTACCTAAACACACCGACGGACAGGGGTGATTACTATGGCTACACCTTC

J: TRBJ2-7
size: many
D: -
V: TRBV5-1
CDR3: CASRMAANPPQYF
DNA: TGCGCCAGCAGAATGGCTGCCAATCCGCCGCAGTACTTC

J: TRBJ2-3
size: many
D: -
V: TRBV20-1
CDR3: CSASRGAGDTQYF
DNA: TGCAGTGCTAGTCGGGGGGCAGGAGATACGCAGTATTTT

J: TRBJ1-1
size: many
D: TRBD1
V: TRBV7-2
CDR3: CASSWGQTNTEAFF
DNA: TGTGCCAGCAGCTGGGGACAGACGAACACTGAAGCTTTCTTT

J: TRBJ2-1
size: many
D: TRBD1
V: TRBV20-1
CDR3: CSAGRQGDEQFF
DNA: TGCAGTGCGGGCAGGCAGGGGGATGAGCAGTTCTTC

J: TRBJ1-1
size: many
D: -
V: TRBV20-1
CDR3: CSAPHGAPGTEAFF
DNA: TGCAGTGCTCCGCACGGTGCGCCCGGGACTGAAGCTTTCTTT

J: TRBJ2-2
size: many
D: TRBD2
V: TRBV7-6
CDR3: CASSLQGRGVYTGELFF
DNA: TGTGCCAGCAGCCTTCAAGGGCGGGGGGTCTACACCGGGGAGCTGTTTTTT

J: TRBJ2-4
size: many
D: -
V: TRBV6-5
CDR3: CASSSEQNIQYF
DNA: TGTGCCAGCAGTTCGGAACAAAACATTCAGTACTTC

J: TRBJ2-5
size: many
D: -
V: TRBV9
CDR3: CASSTSGGAYQETQYF
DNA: TGTGCCAGCAGTACTAGTGGGGGAGCATATCAAGAGACCCAGTACTTC

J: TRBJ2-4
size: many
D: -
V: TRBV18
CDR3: CASSLGRAEGIQYF
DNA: TGTGCCAGCTCCCTGGGTCGGGCCGAGGGCATTCAGTACTTC